This T cell receptor (beta chain) was captured in a study of T cells in Graves' hyperthyroidism and ophthalmopathy. CDR3 length equals 13 residues. The germline gives CDR1 LNHDA, CDR2 SQIVND (reference sequence). V dropped 5 bases and J dropped 8 bases, with 12 bases sitting between them. Clinical symptoms, serum thyroxine and TRAb, thyroid ultrasound and orbital computed tomography were used for the diagnoses. This sample holds PBMCs from 8 to 10 ml fresh peripheral blood. TCR beta CDR3 region amplification was performed from RNA transcripts. A set of HTBI primers served as the primers for a first-round RT-PCR of the TCR CDR3. Each CDR3 protein gets one entry after TCRdb re-called the multiplex PCR reads with MiXCR. The table lists about 580,000 distinct CDR3 sequences, 11% to 15% of them singletons. Study-level points and caveats: Most expanded thyroid clonotypes above 0.001 also appeared in blood.

There are a few counts of this clonotype. Its antigen is as yet unknown. The origin of this receptor is a woman younger than 45 with Graves' hyperthyroidism that later progressed to Graves' ophthalmopathy. Input material: blood. V and J are TRBV19 and TRBJ2-2; D is ambiguous. The DNA for the CDR3 is TGTGCCAGTAGTTCCCGGCTCGTGGGGGAGCTGTTTTTT. The encoded protein is CASSSRLVGELFF.